This T cell receptor (beta chain) was observed in a study of response to subunit inactivated influenza vaccine. Points from the study as a whole: That few new T cells are recruited by each seasonal influenza vaccination was the authors' suggestion.

One entry per CDR3 protein, called by TCRdb with MiXCR from the RT-PCR reads. Here the sample spans about 700,000 distinct CDR3 sequences, about 14% being singletons. In germline, CDR1 is MNHEY, CDR2 SVGAGI. V dropped 5 bases and J dropped 1 base, with 11 bases sitting between them. The CDR3 contains 14 residues. This clonotype was picked up a small number of times. Antigen: not known. The V call is TRBV6-5, the J call TRBJ1-2; tentatively, D is TRBD1 (6 bases). Material: PBMCs from blood, obtained 14 days before vaccination. The clonotype was recovered from a man over 45 who received an inactivated influenza vaccine. The CDR3: CASSNDRNNYGYTF. In DNA, the CDR3 is TGTGCCAGCAGTAACGACAGGAATAACTATGGCTACACCTTC.